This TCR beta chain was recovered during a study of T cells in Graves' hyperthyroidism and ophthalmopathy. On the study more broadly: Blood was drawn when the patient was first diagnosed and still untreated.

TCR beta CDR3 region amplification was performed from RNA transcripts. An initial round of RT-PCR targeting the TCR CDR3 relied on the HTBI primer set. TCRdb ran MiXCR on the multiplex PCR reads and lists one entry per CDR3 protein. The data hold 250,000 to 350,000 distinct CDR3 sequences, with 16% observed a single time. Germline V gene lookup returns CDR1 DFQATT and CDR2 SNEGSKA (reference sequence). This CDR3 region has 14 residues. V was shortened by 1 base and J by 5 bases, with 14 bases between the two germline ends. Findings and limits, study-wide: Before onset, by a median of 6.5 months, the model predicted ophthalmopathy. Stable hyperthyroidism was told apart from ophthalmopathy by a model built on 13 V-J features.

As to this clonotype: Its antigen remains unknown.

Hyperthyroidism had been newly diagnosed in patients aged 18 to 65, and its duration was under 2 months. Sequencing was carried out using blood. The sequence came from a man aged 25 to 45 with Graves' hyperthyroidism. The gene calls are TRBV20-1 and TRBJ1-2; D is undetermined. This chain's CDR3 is CSARGYRVPYGYTF. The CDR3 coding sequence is TGCAGTGCTAGAGGGTATAGGGTACCTTATGGCTACACCTTC.